The 25 T cell receptor beta chains listed next were all sequenced from one sample in a study of blood T cells in healthy people across ages. Through a sample-barcoded 5' primer and a J-beta primer mix, a second PCR was run for roughly 6 to 11 cycles. Using its own MiXCR run on the 5' RACE reads, TCRdb lists one record per CDR3 protein. This sample has 1,800,000 or so distinct CDR3 sequences, with approximately 40% found just once. The sequenced material came from blood. The source of these receptors is a human donor in good health.

The V and J genes are TRBV7-2 and TRBJ2-3; possibly TRBD2 for D (5 bases). Trimming removed 3 bases from V and 6 bases from J, with 13 bases in between. The CDR3 sequence is 14 residues long. The V gene's germline CDR1 is SGHTA and CDR2 FQGNSA. The CDR3 DNA sequence: TGTGCCAGCAGCTTGCGGGCCCAGGCGGATACGCAGTATTTT. This gives the protein CASSLRAQADTQYF.

This clonotype showed up many times. V gene TRBV20-1 combines with J gene TRBJ2-5, with 8 bases identical to TRBD1. The germline V gene has CDR1 DFQATT and CDR2 SNEGSKA (reference sequence). This CDR3 is 16 amino acids long. Germline trimming cut 7 bases from V and 1 base from J; bases unmatched to any gene: 14. CDR3 region: CSVGLRIRGPQETQYF. In nucleotides, the CDR3 is TGCAGTGTGGGTTTACGTATCAGGGGGCCCCAAGAGACCCAGTACTTC.

This clonotype was seen a handful of times. The chain carries TRBV5-6 and TRBJ2-2; unclear D gene. Between the trimmed V and J ends, which lost 2 bases and 7 bases, there was a span of 9 bases. The CDR3 runs to 13 residues. In germline, CDR1 is SGHDT, CDR2 YYEEEE. In DNA form, the CDR3 reads TGTGCCAGCAGCTTTGTGGGGATCGGGGAGCTGTTTTTT. Encoded protein: CASSFVGIGELFF.

V is TRBV20-1 and J is TRBJ1-2; TRBD1 aligns across 8 bases. V was pared by 3 bases and J by 2 bases, with 11 bases of the junction left unmatched. CDR3 length: 16 amino acids. The V gene's germline CDR1 is DFQATT and CDR2 SNEGSKA (reference sequence). The CDR3 loop reads CSASLGQGALNYGYTF. DNA of the CDR3: TGCAGTGCTAGTCTAGGCCAGGGGGCCTTAAACTATGGCTACACCTTC.

This clonotype has only a few counts. The V and J genes are TRBV20-1 and TRBJ1-1; 9 nucleotides agree with TRBD1. The CDR3 runs 14 residues. CDR1 and CDR2 (germline): DFQATT, SNEGSKA (reference sequence). V lost 5 bases, J lost 3 bases, and 7 bases stayed unmatched. CDR3: CSAGGGQGYTEAFF. For the CDR3, the DNA is TGCAGTGCTGGAGGCGGACAGGGGTACACTGAAGCTTTCTTT.

This clonotype has just a few counts. The rearrangement uses TRBV4-1 and TRBJ2-7, with 9 nucleotides matching TRBD1. Germline V gene data show CDR1 as MGHRA and CDR2 as YSYEKL. Trimming took 4 bases from V and 2 from J; bases not matched to a gene: 6. The length of the CDR3 is 15 residues. The CDR3 here is CASSLRQGETYEQYF. DNA for the CDR3: TGCGCCAGCAGCCTTCGACAGGGGGAAACCTACGAGCAGTACTTC.

J is TRBJ2-1 and V is TRBV20-1; D unclear. The V gene's germline CDR1 is DFQATT and CDR2 SNEGSKA (reference sequence). Trimming stripped 3 bases from V and 3 bases from J, with 9 bases between. The CDR3 consists of 13 residues. The DNA for the CDR3 is TGCAGTGCTAGTGGGCGTCGCTACAATGAGCAGTTCTTC. As protein: CSASGRRYNEQFF.

This chain uses TRBV10-3 with TRBJ2-3; TRBD2 agrees at 8 bases. The V gene's germline CDR1 is ENHRY and CDR2 SYGVKD. V was pared by 10 bases and J by 2 bases, with 8 bases of the junction left unmatched. This CDR3 contains 14 residues. The CDR3 protein is CATRGGSNTDTQYF. CDR3 in DNA: TGTGCCACCCGGGGGGGGTCCAACACAGATACGCAGTATTTT.

For this clonotype: An end of the junction does not agree with germline; a read error may underlie this. Written as DNA, the CDR3 is TGTGCCAGCAGCTTTTCCGTCGGCTCTGGGGCTAACGTCCTGACTTTC. This gives the protein CASSFSVGSGANVLTF. The chain carries TRBV7-3 and TRBJ2-6, with a possible D match to TRBD1 (5 bases). The CDR3 sequence is 16 residues long. CDR1 and CDR2 (germline): SGHTA, FQGTGA.

In the case of this clonotype: Lacking the conserved final phenylalanine or tryptophan, this CDR3 likely reflects a read error. The chain joins TRBV4-3 to TRBJ2-3; 7 bases are shared with TRBD2. Trimming cost V 5 bases and J 1 base; bases outside gene matches: 3. The CDR3 length is 14 residues. Germline lookup yields CDR1 LGHNA and CDR2 YSLEER. The CDR3 DNA is TGCGCCAGCAGCGACCGGGGGGGCACAGATACGCAGTATTTG. It codes for CASSDRGGTDTQYL.

The chain uses TRBV28 and TRBJ2-5; 9 bases are shared with TRBD1. J was trimmed by 11 bases and V by 8 bases; bases with no gene match: 18. The CDR3 runs 15 residues. The germline gives CDR1 MDHEN, CDR2 SYDVKM. CDR3 in DNA: TGTGCCAGCCTAGCGACAGGGGGATTCTCGGGACAACAGTACTTC. This encodes CASLATGGFSGQQYF. The whole variable domain, filled in from reference TRBV28 and TRBJ2-5, reads DVKVTQSSRYLVKRTGEKVFLECVQDMDHENMFWYRQDPGLGLRLIYFSYDVKMKEKGDIPEGYSVSREKKERFSLILESASTNQTSMYLCASLATGGFSGQQYFGPGTRLLVL.

In this sample, this clonotype turned up a few times. The V and J genes are TRBV12-3 or TRBV12-4 and TRBJ1-1; D is ambiguous. The CDR3 spans 13 residues. V gave up 6 bases and J gave up 5 bases, with 13 bases separating them. This CDR3 reads CASSRERETEAFF. CDR3 DNA sequence: TGTGCCAGCAGCCGGGAGAGGGAGACTGAAGCTTTCTTT.

This sequence joins TRBV24-1 and TRBJ2-7, with D perhaps given as TRBD1 or TRBD2 (7 bases each). The assigned J gene may be wrong: the sequence end matches TRBJ2-5 better. Germline V gene lookup returns CDR1 KGHDR and CDR2 SFDVKD. The CDR3 loop spans 12 amino acids. CDR3 protein: CATMGGGETQYF. The DNA for the CDR3 is TGTGCCACTATGGGAGGGGGCGAGACCCAGTACTTC.

This clonotype was seen a handful of times. This sequence joins TRBV28 and TRBJ2-7, with D unresolved. This CDR3 is 12 amino acids long. Germline V gene sequence: CDR1 MDHEN, CDR2 SYDVKM. Trimming left V 8 bases short and J 2 bases short, with 10 bases between. CDR3 protein: CASSDTAYEQYF. The CDR3 nucleotides are TGTGCCAGCTCTGACACGGCCTACGAGCAGTACTTC.

The chain links TRBV10-3 to TRBJ2-3; possible D gene TRBD2, 6 bases. The CDR3 spans 14 residues. Per the germline V gene, CDR1 is ENHRY and CDR2 is SYGVKD. V lost 1 base and J 6 bases, leaving 11 bases between the germline ends. The CDR3 loop reads CAISELGGMDTQYF. CDR3 DNA: TGTGCCATCAGTGAGTTGGGGGGTATGGATACGCAGTATTTT.

This clonotype has only a few counts. The V call is TRBV29-1, the J call TRBJ2-1; D is perhaps TRBD1 (5 bases). CDR1 is SQVTM and CDR2 is ANQGSEA in the germline V gene. The V gene lost 4 bases and the J gene lost 8 bases, with 18 bases spanning the gap. The CDR3 contains 14 residues. In nucleotides, the CDR3 is TGCAGCGTTGCGGGCAGGGATTCGTCGGATGAGCAGTTCTTC. Translated: CSVAGRDSSDEQFF.

The rearrangement joins TRBV7-6 to TRBJ1-2; D may be TRBD1 (6 bases). The germline V and J ends were trimmed by 0 bases and 6 bases, with 17 bases remaining between them. The CDR3 spans 16 residues. Germline V CDR1 and CDR2: SGHVS, FNYEAQ. The CDR3 DNA follows: TGTGCCAGCAGCTTAGCGCCCGACAGGATAGGCGATGGCTACACCTTC. Encoded protein: CASSLAPDRIGDGYTF.

The chain recombines TRBV7-2 with TRBJ2-3, with 9 positions matching TRBD2. V lost 4 bases to trimming and J lost 4 bases; unmatched junction nucleotides: 9. The germline gives CDR1 SGHTA, CDR2 FQGNSA. This CDR3 has 16 residues. CDR3 nucleotide sequence: TGTGCCAGCAGCTCCCAAGGGGGCGGGGGGGCAGATACGCAGTATTTT. Amino acids: CASSSQGGGGADTQYF. Full variable domain (rest looked up from reference TRBV7-2 and TRBJ2-3): GAGVSQSPSNKVTEKGKDVELRCDPISGHTALYWYRQSLGQGLEFLIYFQGNSAPDKSGLPSDRFSAERTGGSVSTLTIQRTQQEDSAVYLCASSSQGGGGADTQYFGPGTRLTVL.

The chain is built from TRBV4-1 and TRBJ1-1; the D gene is possibly TRBD1 (5 bases). The CDR3 is 19 amino acids. The germline V gene has CDR1 MGHRA and CDR2 YSYEKL. Trimming cost V 1 base and J 0 bases, with 21 bases left between them. The DNA for the CDR3 is TGCGCCAGCAGCCAAGGTCTTCTTCGTCGCGAACAGGTGAACACTGAAGCTTTCTTT. Its translation: CASSQGLLRREQVNTEAFF.

The table lists this clonotype with a few counts. The chain combines TRBV27 with TRBJ2-7; D perhaps matches TRBD1 (6 bases). Per germline, CDR1 MNHEY and CDR2 SMNVEV (reference sequence). CDR3 length: 13 amino acids. Trimming left V 6 bases short and J 5 bases short, with 14 bases between. CDR3 loop: CASRYRDRNEQYF. The DNA for the CDR3 is TGTGCCAGCAGGTACAGGGATCGCAACGAGCAGTACTTC.

The gene calls are TRBV10-3 and TRBJ2-7, with 9 bases identical to TRBD2. Germline V gene data show CDR1 as ENHRY and CDR2 as SYGVKD. With 0 bases clipped from V and 1 base from J, the junction kept 7 bases outside the gene matches. This CDR3 is 17 amino acids long. The CDR3, as DNA: TGTGCCATCAGTGAGTCGGAGCGGGGGGACACTTCCTACGAGCAGTACTTC. Translation gives CAISESERGDTSYEQYF.

V usage is TRBV5-4 and J usage is TRBJ1-2, with 10 bases lining up with TRBD1. Trimming at V came to 4 bases and at J to 7 bases, leaving 7 bases not matched to a gene. The CDR3 length is 14 residues. The germline CDR1 and CDR2 sequences are SGHNT and YYREEE (reference sequence). CDR3 residues: CASSPGTGVLGYTF. The CDR3 nucleotides are TGTGCCAGCAGCCCAGGGACAGGGGTACTTGGCTACACCTTC.

This clonotype has only one observation. The rearrangement uses TRBV27 and TRBJ2-4; D might be TRBD1 (6 bases). Germline V CDR1 and CDR2: MNHEY, SMNVEV (reference sequence). The CDR3 contains 13 residues. The germline V and J ends were trimmed by 2 bases and 15 bases, with 17 bases remaining between them. CDR3 bases: TGTGCCAGCAGTTTAGGCAGGGGAAAAGAGCGGTACTTC. This sequence encodes CASSLGRGKERYF.

The chain carries TRBV6-2 or TRBV6-3 and TRBJ2-1, with TRBD2 identical over 9 bases. With V trimmed by 6 bases and J by 5 bases, 8 bases remained unmatched. Germline V gives CDR1 MNHEY, CDR2 SVGEGT. The length of the CDR3 is 15 residues. The chain's CDR3 is CASSRMVAGDNEQFF. The CDR3 DNA follows: TGTGCCAGCAGCCGGATGGTAGCGGGGGACAATGAGCAGTTCTTC.

This clonotype was seen only a few times. V gene TRBV20-1 combines with J gene TRBJ2-3; tentatively, D is TRBD1 or TRBD2 (5 bases each). The CDR3 spans 14 residues. V dropped 5 bases and J dropped 4 bases, with 16 bases sitting between them. The germline gives CDR1 DFQATT, CDR2 SNEGSKA (reference sequence). As DNA, the CDR3 is TGCAGTGCTCTCGGGACCCCGAGGTCAGATACGCAGTATTTT. As protein: CSALGTPRSDTQYF.